The 22 T cell receptor beta chains reported below all come from one sample, sequenced in a study of monozygotic twins with inflammatory bowel disease (dated by TCRdb to the late 2010s). Libraries were built with 5' RACE. The sample was run on an Illumina HiSeq 2500. The reads went through TCRdb reprocessing, and each CDR3 protein sequence gets one entry with no DNA. The sample's table lists a count of approximately 400,000 distinct CDR3 sequences. The ten top clones hold approximately 2.3% of the sample. Sample: blood. The receptors were gathered from a human donor with ulcerative colitis or Crohn's disease, or a healthy co-twin of an affected twin (not recorded which).

The chain employs TRBV29-1 and TRBJ2-3; checking the TCRdb D call of TRBD1 is not possible without DNA. The CDR3 has 14 residues. Germline V lookup: CDR1 SQVTM, CDR2 ANQGSEA. CDR3 residues: CSVSYGTSTDTQYF.

The chain recombines TRBV30 with TRBJ1-4; absent DNA, TCRdb's TRBD1 call cannot be checked. The CDR3 spans 14 residues. CDR1 is GTSNPN and CDR2 is SVGIG in the germline V gene (reference sequence). This CDR3 reads CAWSVSRATEKLFF.

V usage is TRBV12-3 or TRBV12-4 and J usage is TRBJ2-6; TCRdb reports TRBD2, a call that lacks DNA to check it against. The CDR3 runs 14 residues. The CDR3 spells CASRDFTGANVLTF.

The chain is built from TRBV6-1 and TRBJ1-2. This CDR3 has 14 amino acids. Germline V gives CDR1 MNHNS, CDR2 SASEGT. The CDR3 reads CASRATAVGYGYTF.

This chain connects TRBV7-9 to TRBJ1-1; TCRdb returns TRBD1, unconfirmable since there is no DNA. Germline V gene lookup returns CDR1 SEHNR and CDR2 FQNEAQ (reference sequence). The CDR3 is made up of 15 amino acids. The CDR3 loop reads CASSQRGNPNTEAFF.

The rearrangement uses TRBV5-4 and TRBJ1-4. In germline, CDR1 is SGHNT, CDR2 YYREEE (reference sequence). The CDR3 has 15 residues. This chain's CDR3 is CASSAGTAGREKLFF.

The V gene is TRBV7-7, the J gene TRBJ2-1; TCRdb names TRBD2, which stays unverified in the absence of DNA. The germline gives CDR1 SSHAT, CDR2 FNYEAQ (reference sequence). This CDR3 region has 16 residues. The CDR3 region is CASSRSTSGGYNEQFF.

The chain combines TRBV15 with TRBJ2-3; TCRdb selects TRBD2, and the lack of DNA leaves this call unchecked. CDR3 length: 17 amino acids. Germline CDR1 and CDR2: LNHNV and YYDKDF (reference sequence). The CDR3 loop reads CATSRGLTSGSSDTQYF.

The V call is TRBV6-2 or TRBV6-3, the J call TRBJ2-2; TCRdb's D call of TRBD2 is untestable without DNA. Germline CDR1 and CDR2: MNHEY and SVGEGT. The CDR3 loop spans 17 amino acids. CDR3 region: CASSRPGLAANTGELFF.

V is TRBV29-1 and J is TRBJ2-5; absent DNA, TCRdb's TRBD1 call cannot be checked. From germline, CDR1 is SQVTM and CDR2 ANQGSEA. CDR3 length: 16 residues. The chain's CDR3 is CSVEAGLPDRQETQYF.

The J gene is TRBJ1-1, the V gene TRBV5-5; there is no DNA to check the TCRdb D call of TRBD1. The germline gives CDR1 SGHKS, CDR2 YYEKEE (reference sequence). The CDR3 extends over 15 amino acids. The CDR3 protein is CASRWGMRGPAEAFF.

This rearrangement joins TRBV5-8 to TRBJ2-2; TCRdb lists TRBD1, though no DNA is available to test this call. This CDR3 spans 16 amino acids. CDR1 is SGHTS and CDR2 is YDEGEE in the germline V gene. CDR3 protein: CASSPGTGDYTGELFF.

The chain's CDR3 is CSTRGGGHYGYTF. The chain uses TRBV29-1 and TRBJ1-2; as DNA is missing, the TRBD1 call by TCRdb cannot be tested. This CDR3 is built from 13 residues. Germline assignment: CDR1 SQVTM and CDR2 ANQGSEA.

The chain employs TRBV20-1 and TRBJ2-5; checking the TCRdb D call of TRBD2 is not possible without DNA. Germline V gene data show CDR1 as DFQATT and CDR2 as SNEGSKA (reference sequence). This CDR3 region has 14 residues. The CDR3 spells CSASPQGRRETQYF.

The chain uses TRBV12-3 or TRBV12-4 and TRBJ1-5; TCRdb reports TRBD1, a call that lacks DNA to check it against. The CDR3 loop spans 20 amino acids. CDR3 in amino acids: CASSPRWGTRQENGYQPQHF.

This chain links TRBV23-1 with TRBJ2-7; as DNA is missing, the TRBD1 call by TCRdb cannot be tested. TRBV23-1 is an open reading frame whose function is uncertain. CDR3 size: 16 residues. CDR3 protein: CASSHTRRDPPNEQYF.

The chain recombines TRBV6-5 with TRBJ1-5. There are 13 residues in the CDR3. Germline V CDR1 and CDR2: MNHEY, SVGAGI. CDR3 loop: CASSYSRAGLQHF.

The CDR3 sequence is CATSNPDTQYF. This chain joins TRBV15 and TRBJ2-3. Germline lookup yields CDR1 LNHNV and CDR2 YYDKDF (reference sequence). The CDR3 extends over 11 amino acids.

V is TRBV7-2 and J is TRBJ1-1; with no DNA, the TCRdb D assignment of TRBD1 cannot be verified. CDR1 and CDR2 from the germline V gene are SGHTA and FQGNSA. The CDR3 has 15 amino acids. The CDR3 reads CASTFQGGASTEAFF.

The CDR3: CSARRGAAREQYF. The genes are TRBV20-1 and TRBJ2-7; checking the TCRdb D call of TRBD1 is not possible without DNA. The CDR3 contains 13 residues. Germline V gene sequence: CDR1 DFQATT, CDR2 SNEGSKA (reference sequence).

The V and J genes are TRBV4-3 and TRBJ1-6. Germline CDR1 reads LGHNA; CDR2 reads YSLEER. CDR3 size: 16 residues. CDR3 residues: CASSQEGLRGNSPLHF.

The V call is TRBV28, the J call TRBJ1-6; TCRdb gives TRBD1 as the D gene, but with no DNA this cannot be confirmed. CDR1 is MDHEN and CDR2 is SYDVKM in the germline V gene. The CDR3 has 17 residues. The CDR3 sequence: CASSFWQGSSYNSPLHF.